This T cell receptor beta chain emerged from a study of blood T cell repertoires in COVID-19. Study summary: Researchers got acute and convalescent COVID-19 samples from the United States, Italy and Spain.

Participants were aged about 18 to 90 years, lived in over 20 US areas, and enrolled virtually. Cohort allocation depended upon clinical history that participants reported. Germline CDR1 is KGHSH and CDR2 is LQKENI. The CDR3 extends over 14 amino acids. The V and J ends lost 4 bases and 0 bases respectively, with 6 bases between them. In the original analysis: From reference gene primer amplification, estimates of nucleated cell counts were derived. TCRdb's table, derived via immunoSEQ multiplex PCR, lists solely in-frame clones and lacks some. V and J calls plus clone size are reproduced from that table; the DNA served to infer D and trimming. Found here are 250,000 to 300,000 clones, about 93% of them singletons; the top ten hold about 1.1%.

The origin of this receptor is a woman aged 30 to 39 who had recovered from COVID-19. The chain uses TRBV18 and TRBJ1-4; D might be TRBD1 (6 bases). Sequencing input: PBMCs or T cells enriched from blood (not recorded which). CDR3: CASSQGATNEKLFF. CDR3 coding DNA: TGTGCCAGCTCACAGGGGGCAACTAATGAAAAACTGTTTTTT.